This T cell receptor beta chain was found in a study of blood T cell repertoires in COVID-19. The overall study: Samples taken during acute and convalescent COVID-19 were collected in the United States, Italy and Spain.

Germline V lookup: CDR1 MNHEY, CDR2 SMNVEV (reference sequence). This CDR3 has 13 amino acids. V gave up 2 bases and J gave up 4 bases, with 8 bases separating them. Assay used: immunoSEQ multiplex PCR; TCRdb lists only in-frame clones, some missing. The repertoire holds about 130,000 clones, with approximately 70% as singletons. This chain joins TRBV27 and TRBJ1-2; no definite D call. The sequence was collected from a woman in her seventies with acute or convalescent COVID-19. The sample comprised peripheral blood. In DNA form, the CDR3 reads TGTGCCAGCAGTTTAGACGGAGTCTATGGCTACACCTTC. Translating gives CASSLDGVYGYTF.